Below, one TCR beta chain is given with its context. Its matching antigen is unknown. Trimming removed 1 base from V and 5 bases from J, with 10 bases in between. The germline gives CDR1 SGHNT, CDR2 YENEEA. The CDR3 extends over 14 amino acids. TCRdb recomputed calls from the 5' RACE reads with MiXCR, one row per CDR3 protein. Of some 760,000 distinct CDR3 sequences listed, roughly 18% are singletons. This sample is drawn from a study of identical twins. Study conclusions and caveats: Out-of-frame alpha sequences common to twins exhibited an excess of low generation probability.

The sample also formed part of further work on T cells expressing NK-cell markers. That source adds: From sorted CD3+CD56+NKG2C+, CD3+CD56+NKG2C- and CD3+CD56-NKG2C+ T cells came the TCR beta repertoires. Of eight sequenced donors, seven were HCMV-seropositive and one HCMV-seronegative.

The chain uses TRBV11-3 and TRBJ2-3; D is undetermined. This sequence was found in a woman under 30 in good health. Input material: PBMCs. The CDR3 loop is CASSLGARGDTQYF. CDR3 DNA: TGTGCCAGCAGCTTAGGGGCACGTGGAGATACGCAGTATTTT. Full variable domain (rest looked up from reference TRBV11-3 and TRBJ2-3): EAGVVQSPRYKIIEKKQPVAFWCNPISGHNTLYWYLQNLGQGPELLIRYENEEAVDDSQLPKDRFSAERLKGVDSTLKIQPAELGDSAVYLCASSLGARGDTQYFGPGTRLTVL.